This T cell receptor (beta chain) came from a study of blood T cell repertoires in COVID-19. Turning to the study itself: Whether acute or convalescent, the COVID-19 samples came from the United States, Italy and Spain. PBMCs, B-cell-depleted T cells, or T cells provided the cDNA or gDNA that made up the material.

Germline CDR1 is SGHTS and CDR2 is YDEGEE. Between the trimmed V and J ends, which lost 0 bases and 6 bases, there was a span of 10 bases. CDR3 length equals 14 residues. How the authors handled the data: Amplifying reference gene primers gave estimates of nucleated cell counts. The repertoire was sequenced with immunoSEQ multiplex PCR; TCRdb's copy has only in-frame clones and lacks some. V and J calls and clone size are as listed in that table; D and trimming were resolved from the DNA. The sample lists approximately 90,000 clones, around 87% occurring once. This TCR derives from a human donor with acute or convalescent COVID-19. The donor label of this sample is uncertain. The sample was peripheral blood. The chain carries TRBV5-8 and TRBJ1-5; tentatively, D is TRBD1 (5 bases). The CDR3 bases are TGTGCCAGCAGCTTGGGGCAGGGAAGTCAGCCCCAGCATTTT. Translating it yields CASSLGQGSQPQHF.